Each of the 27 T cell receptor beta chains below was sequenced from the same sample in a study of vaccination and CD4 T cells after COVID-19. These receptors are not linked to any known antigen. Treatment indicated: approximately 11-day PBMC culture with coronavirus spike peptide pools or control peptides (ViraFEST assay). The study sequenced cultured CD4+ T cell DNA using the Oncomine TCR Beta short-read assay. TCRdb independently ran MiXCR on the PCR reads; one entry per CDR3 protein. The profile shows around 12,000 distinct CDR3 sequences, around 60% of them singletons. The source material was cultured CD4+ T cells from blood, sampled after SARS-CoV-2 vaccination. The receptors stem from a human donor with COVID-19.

CDR3 residues: CASRRPGQGDYGYTF. The CDR3 region has the DNA TGTGCCAGCAGACGTCCGGGACAGGGGGACTATGGCTACACCTTC. This chain links TRBV27 with TRBJ1-2, with 11 bases matching TRBD1. Germline assignment: CDR1 MNHEY and CDR2 SMNVEV (reference sequence). The junction had 6 bases not matched to a gene; V was cut back by 6 bases and J by 3 bases. The CDR3 consists of 15 residues.

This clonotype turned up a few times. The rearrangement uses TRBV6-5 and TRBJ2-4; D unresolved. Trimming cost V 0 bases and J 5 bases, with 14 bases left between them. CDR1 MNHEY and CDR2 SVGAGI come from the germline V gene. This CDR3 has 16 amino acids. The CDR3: CASSYSSLTPQNIQYF. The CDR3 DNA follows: TGTGCCAGCAGTTACTCGAGCCTAACCCCGCAAAACATTCAGTACTTC.

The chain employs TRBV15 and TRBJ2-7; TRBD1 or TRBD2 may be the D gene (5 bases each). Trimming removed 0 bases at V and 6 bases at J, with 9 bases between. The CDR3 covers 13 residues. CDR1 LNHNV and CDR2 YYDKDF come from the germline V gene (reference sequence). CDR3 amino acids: CATSRDRGAEQYF. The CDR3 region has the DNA TGTGCCACCAGCAGAGATCGGGGCGCCGAGCAGTACTTC.

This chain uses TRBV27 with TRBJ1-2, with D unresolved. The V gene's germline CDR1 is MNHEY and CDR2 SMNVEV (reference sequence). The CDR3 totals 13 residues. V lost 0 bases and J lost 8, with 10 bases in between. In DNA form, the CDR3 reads TGTGCCAGCAGTTTATCGGTGGCGGGAGGCTACACCTTC. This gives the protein CASSLSVAGGYTF.

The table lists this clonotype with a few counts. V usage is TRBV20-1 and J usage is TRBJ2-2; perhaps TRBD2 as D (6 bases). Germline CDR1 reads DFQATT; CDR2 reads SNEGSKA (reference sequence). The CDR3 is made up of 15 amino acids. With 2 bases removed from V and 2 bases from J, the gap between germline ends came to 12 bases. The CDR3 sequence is CSARMVGGNTGELFF. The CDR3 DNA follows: TGCAGTGCTAGAATGGTGGGGGGAAACACCGGGGAGCTGTTTTTT.

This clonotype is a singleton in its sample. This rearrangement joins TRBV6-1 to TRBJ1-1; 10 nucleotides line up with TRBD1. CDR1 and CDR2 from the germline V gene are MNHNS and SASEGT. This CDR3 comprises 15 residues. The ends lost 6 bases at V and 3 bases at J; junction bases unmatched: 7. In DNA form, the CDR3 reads TGTGCCAGCAGATTCTTCGGGACAGGGGACACTGAAGCTTTCTTT. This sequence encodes CASRFFGTGDTEAFF.

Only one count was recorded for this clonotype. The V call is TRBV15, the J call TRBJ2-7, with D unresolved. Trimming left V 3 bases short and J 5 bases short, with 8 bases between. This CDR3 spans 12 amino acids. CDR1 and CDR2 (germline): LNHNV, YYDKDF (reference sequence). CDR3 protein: CATSSHGHEQYF. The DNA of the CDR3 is TGTGCCACCAGCAGCCACGGCCACGAGCAGTACTTC.

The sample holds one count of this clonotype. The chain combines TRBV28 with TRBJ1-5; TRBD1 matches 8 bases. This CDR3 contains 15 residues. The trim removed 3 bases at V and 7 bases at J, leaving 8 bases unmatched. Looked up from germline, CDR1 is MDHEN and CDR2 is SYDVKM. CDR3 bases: TGTGCCAGCAGTTTGTCAGCAGGGGGCAGGCAGCCCCAGCATTTT. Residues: CASSLSAGGRQPQHF.

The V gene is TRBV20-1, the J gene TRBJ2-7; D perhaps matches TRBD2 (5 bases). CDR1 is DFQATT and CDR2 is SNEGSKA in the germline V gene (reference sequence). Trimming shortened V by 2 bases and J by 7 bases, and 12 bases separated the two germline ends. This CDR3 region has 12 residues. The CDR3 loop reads CSARPGLGEQYF. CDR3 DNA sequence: TGCAGTGCTAGACCCGGACTGGGAGAGCAGTACTTC.

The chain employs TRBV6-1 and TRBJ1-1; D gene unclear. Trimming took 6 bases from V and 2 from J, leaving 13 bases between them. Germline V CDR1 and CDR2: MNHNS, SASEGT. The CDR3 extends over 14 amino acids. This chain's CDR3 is CASSVNHGNTEAFF. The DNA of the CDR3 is TGTGCCAGCAGCGTGAATCACGGAAACACTGAAGCTTTCTTT.

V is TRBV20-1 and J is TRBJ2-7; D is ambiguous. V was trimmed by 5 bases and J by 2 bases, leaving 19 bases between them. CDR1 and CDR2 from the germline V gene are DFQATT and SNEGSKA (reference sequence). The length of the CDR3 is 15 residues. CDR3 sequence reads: CSAPEIGLGPYEQYF. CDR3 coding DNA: TGCAGTGCTCCAGAGATCGGTTTAGGACCCTACGAGCAGTACTTC.

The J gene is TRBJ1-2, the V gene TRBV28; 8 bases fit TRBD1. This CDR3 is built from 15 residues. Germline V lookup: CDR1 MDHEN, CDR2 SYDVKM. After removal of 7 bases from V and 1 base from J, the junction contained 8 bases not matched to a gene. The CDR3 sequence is CASTDRDPFNYGYTF. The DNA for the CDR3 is TGTGCCAGCACGGACAGGGACCCCTTTAACTATGGCTACACCTTC.

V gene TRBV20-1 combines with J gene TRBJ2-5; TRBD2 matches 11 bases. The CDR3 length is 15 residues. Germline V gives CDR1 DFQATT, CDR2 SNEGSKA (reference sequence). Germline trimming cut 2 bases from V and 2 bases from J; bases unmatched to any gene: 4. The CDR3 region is CSARSRLAGQETQYF. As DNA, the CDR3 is TGCAGTGCTAGATCGAGACTAGCGGGGCAAGAGACCCAGTACTTC.

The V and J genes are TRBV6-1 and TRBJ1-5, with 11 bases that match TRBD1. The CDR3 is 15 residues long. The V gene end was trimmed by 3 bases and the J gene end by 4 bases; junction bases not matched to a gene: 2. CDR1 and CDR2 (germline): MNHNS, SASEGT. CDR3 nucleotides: TGTGCCAGCAGTGAGGACAGGGGGCGAAATCAGCCCCAGCATTTT. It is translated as CASSEDRGRNQPQHF.

The CDR3: CASRSSGRITDTQYF. As DNA, the CDR3 is TGTGCCAGCAGGAGTAGCGGGAGAATCACAGATACGCAGTATTTT. The V and J genes are TRBV2 and TRBJ2-3; 9 bases align to TRBD2. The CDR3 is made up of 15 amino acids. CDR1 SNHLY and CDR2 FYNNEI come from the germline V gene. V shed 6 bases and J 2 bases; nucleotides not matched to a gene: 6.

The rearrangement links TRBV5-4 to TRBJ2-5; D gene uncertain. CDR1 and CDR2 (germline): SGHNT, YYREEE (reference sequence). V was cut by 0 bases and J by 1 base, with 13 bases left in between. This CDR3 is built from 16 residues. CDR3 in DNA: TGTGCCAGCAGCTTGGCGCCCGTGGCAGGCCAAGAGACCCAGTACTTC. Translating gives CASSLAPVAGQETQYF.

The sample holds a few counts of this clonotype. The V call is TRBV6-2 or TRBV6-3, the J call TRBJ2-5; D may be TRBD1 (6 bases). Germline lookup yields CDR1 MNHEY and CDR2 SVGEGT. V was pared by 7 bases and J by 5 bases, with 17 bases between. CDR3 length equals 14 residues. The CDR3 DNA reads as TGTGCCAGCACCATAGACAGGCTTGGGGAGACCCAGTACTTC. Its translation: CASTIDRLGETQYF.

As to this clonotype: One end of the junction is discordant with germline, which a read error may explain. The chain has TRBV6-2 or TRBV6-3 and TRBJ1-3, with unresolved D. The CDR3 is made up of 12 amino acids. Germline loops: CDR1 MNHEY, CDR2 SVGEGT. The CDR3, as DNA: TGTGCCAGCCAAACGATTGGAGACACCATATATTTT. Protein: CASQTIGDTIYF.

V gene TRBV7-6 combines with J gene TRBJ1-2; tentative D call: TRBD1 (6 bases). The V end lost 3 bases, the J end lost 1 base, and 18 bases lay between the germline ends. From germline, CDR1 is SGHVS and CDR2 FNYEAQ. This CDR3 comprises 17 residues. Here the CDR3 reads CASSFSAGDRNNYGYTF. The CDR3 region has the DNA TGTGCCAGCAGCTTTAGTGCCGGCGACAGGAATAACTATGGCTACACCTTC.

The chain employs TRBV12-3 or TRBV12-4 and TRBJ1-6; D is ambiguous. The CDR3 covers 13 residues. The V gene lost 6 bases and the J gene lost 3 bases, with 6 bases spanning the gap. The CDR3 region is CASRRGYNSPLHF. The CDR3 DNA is TGTGCCAGCAGGAGAGGCTATAATTCACCCCTCCACTTT.

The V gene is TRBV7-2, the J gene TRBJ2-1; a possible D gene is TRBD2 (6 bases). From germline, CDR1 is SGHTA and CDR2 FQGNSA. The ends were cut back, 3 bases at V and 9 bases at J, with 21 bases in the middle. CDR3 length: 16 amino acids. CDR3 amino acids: CASSFSGTSRTREQFF. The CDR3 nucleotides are TGTGCCAGCAGCTTCTCCGGGACTTCCAGGACGCGTGAGCAGTTCTTC. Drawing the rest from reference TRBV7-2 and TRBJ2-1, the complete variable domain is GAGVSQSPSNKVTEKGKDVELRCDPISGHTALYWYRQSLGQGLEFLIYFQGNSAPDKSGLPSDRFSAERTGGSVSTLTIQRTQQEDSAVYLCASSFSGTSRTREQFFGPGTRLTVL.

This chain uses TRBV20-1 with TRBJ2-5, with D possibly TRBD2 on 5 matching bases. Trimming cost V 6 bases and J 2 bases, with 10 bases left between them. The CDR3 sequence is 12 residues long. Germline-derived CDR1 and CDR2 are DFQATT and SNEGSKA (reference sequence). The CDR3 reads CSAPPGQETQYF. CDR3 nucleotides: TGCAGTGCCCCTCCGGGACAAGAGACCCAGTACTTC.

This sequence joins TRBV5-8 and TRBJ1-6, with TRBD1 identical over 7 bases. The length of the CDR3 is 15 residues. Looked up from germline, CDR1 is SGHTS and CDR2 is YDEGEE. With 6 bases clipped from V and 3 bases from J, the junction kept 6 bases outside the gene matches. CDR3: CASTGGQNYNSPLHF. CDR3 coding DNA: TGTGCCAGCACCGGGGGACAGAACTATAATTCACCCCTCCACTTT.

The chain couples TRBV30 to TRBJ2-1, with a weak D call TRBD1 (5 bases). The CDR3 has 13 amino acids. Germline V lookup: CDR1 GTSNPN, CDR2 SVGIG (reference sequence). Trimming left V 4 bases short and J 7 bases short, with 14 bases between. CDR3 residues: CAWTPGPRNEQFF. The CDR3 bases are TGTGCCTGGACCCCAGGGCCAAGGAATGAGCAGTTCTTC.

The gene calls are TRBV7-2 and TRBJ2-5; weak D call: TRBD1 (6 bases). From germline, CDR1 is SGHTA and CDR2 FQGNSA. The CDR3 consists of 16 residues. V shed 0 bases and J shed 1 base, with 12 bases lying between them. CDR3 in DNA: TGTGCCAGCAGCTTAGCGGGGGCCCGCGGCCAAGAGACCCAGTACTTC. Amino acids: CASSLAGARGQETQYF. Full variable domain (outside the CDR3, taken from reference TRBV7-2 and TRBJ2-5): GAGVSQSPSNKVTEKGKDVELRCDPISGHTALYWYRQSLGQGLEFLIYFQGNSAPDKSGLPSDRFSAERTGGSVSTLTIQRTQQEDSAVYLCASSLAGARGQETQYFGPGTRLLVL.

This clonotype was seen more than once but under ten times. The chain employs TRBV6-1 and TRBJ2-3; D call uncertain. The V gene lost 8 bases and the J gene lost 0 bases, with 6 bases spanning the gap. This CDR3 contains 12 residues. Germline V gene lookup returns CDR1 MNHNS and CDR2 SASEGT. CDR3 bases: TGTGCCAGCGGAGCTAGCACAGATACGCAGTATTTT. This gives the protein CASGASTDTQYF.

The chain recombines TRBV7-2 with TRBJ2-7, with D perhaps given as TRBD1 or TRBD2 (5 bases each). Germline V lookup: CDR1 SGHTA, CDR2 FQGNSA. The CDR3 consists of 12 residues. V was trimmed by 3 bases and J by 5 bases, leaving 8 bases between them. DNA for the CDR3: TGTGCCAGCAGCTTTTGGGGGAACGAGCAGTACTTC. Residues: CASSFWGNEQYF.